This T cell receptor beta chain is drawn from a study of cytomegalovirus exposure and HLA in healthy donors. Study results and limitations: Sequencing likely produced, as an artifact, a cluster of highly shared sequence variants. Among TCR beta chains, those listed as cytomegalovirus-associated numbered under 200.

J was trimmed by 4 bases and V by 3 bases; bases with no gene match: 2. The germline gives CDR1 SEHNR, CDR2 FQNEAQ (reference sequence). This CDR3 has 14 amino acids. Worth noting for this clone: Its target is unknown.

PCR used 60 Vbeta primers and 13 Jbeta primers. Some clones are missing from TCRdb's copy, which holds only in-frame ones; the method was immunoSEQ multiplex PCR. Counted here are about 94,000 clones, 79% occurring once; the ten biggest clones make up approximately 3.6%. This chain links TRBV7-9 with TRBJ2-1; TRBD2 agrees at 8 bases. The receptor comes from a woman aged 40 to 50 in good health and CMV-seronegative. The sample taken for sequencing was PBMCs. The CDR3 is CASSFSGGYNEQFF. In nucleotides, the CDR3 is TGTGCCAGCAGCTTCAGCGGGGGATACAATGAGCAGTTCTTC.